This T cell receptor beta chain derives from a study of cytomegalovirus exposure and HLA in healthy donors. The CDR3 is 14 residues long. Germline V lookup: CDR1 SNHLY, CDR2 FYNNEI. V was trimmed by 2 bases and J by 5 bases, leaving 12 bases between them. Sequencing used immunoSEQ multiplex PCR; TCRdb keeps in-frame clones, though not all of them. The table includes 55,000 to 65,000 clones, 90% to 95% detected once. The chain is built from TRBV2 and TRBJ1-2; D not resolved. The sequencing sample was made of PBMCs. The source is a man in his late teens or twenties in good health and CMV-seronegative. CDR3 amino acids: CASSENSVPYGYTF. CDR3 nucleotide sequence: TGTGCCAGCAGTGAAAATTCTGTCCCGTATGGCTACACCTTC.